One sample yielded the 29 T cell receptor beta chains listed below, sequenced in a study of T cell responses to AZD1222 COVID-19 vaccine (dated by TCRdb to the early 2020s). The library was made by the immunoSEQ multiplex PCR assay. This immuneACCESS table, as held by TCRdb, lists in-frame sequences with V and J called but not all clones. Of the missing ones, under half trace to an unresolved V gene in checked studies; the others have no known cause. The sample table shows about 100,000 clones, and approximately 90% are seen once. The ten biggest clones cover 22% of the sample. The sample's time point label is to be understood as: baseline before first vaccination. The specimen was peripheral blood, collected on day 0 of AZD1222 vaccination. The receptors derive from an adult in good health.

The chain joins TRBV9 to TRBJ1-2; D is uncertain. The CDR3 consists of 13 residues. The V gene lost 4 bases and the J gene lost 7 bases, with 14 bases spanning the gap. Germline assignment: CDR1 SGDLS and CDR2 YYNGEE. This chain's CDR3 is CASSPGDRAGYTF. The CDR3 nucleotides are TGTGCCAGCAGCCCTGGAGACCGAGCTGGCTACACCTTC.

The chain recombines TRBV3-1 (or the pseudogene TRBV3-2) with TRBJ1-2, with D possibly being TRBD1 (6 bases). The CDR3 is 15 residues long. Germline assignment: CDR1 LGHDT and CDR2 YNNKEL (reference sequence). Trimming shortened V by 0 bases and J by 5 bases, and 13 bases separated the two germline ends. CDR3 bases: TGTGCCAGCAGCCAAGATTTTGGGACACGGTATGGCTACACCTTC. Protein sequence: CASSQDFGTRYGYTF.

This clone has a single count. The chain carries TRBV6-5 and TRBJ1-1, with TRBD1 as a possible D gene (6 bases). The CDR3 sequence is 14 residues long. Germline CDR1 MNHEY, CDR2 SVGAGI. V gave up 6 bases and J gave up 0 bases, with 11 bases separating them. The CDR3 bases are TGTGCCAGCAGCAACAGGGAGCTGAACACTGAAGCTTTCTTT. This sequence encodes CASSNRELNTEAFF.

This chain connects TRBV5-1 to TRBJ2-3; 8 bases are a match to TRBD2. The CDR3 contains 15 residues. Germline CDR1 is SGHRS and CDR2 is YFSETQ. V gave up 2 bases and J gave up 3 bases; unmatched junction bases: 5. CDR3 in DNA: TGCGCCAGCAGCTTAGTACTAGCGGAGACAGATACGCAGTATTTT. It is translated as CASSLVLAETDTQYF.

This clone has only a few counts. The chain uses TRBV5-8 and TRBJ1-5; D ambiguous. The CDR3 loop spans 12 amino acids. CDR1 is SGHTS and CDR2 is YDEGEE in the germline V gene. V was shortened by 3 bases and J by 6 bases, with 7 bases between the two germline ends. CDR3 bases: TGTGCCAGCAGCTCGATCCGTCAGCCCCAGCATTTT. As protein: CASSSIRQPQHF.

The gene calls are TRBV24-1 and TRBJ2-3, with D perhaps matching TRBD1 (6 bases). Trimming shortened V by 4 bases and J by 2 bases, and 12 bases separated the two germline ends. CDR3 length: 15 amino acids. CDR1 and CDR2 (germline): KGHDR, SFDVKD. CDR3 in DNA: TGTGCCACCAGTGACCACAGGGAGACCACAGATACGCAGTATTTT. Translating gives CATSDHRETTDTQYF.

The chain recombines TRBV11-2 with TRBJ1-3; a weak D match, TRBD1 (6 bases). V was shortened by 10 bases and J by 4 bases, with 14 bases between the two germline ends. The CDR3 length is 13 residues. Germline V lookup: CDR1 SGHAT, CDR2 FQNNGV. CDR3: CATQWGAGNTIYF. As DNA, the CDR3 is TGTGCCACCCAGTGGGGGGCAGGAAACACCATATATTTT.

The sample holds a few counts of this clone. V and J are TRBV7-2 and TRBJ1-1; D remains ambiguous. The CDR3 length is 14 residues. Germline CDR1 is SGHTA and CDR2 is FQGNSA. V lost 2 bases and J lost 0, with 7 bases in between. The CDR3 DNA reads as TGTGCCAGCAGCTTACTGGGAGTGAACACTGAAGCTTTCTTT. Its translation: CASSLLGVNTEAFF.

The CDR3 DNA reads as TGTGCCAGCAGCCAGACAGGGACGTCCAAAAACATTCAGTACTTC. Its translation is CASSQTGTSKNIQYF. This sequence joins TRBV7-8 and TRBJ2-4; 7 bases are shared with TRBD1. Per germline, CDR1 SGHVS and CDR2 FQNEAQ. This CDR3 is 15 amino acids long. V shed 5 bases, J shed 2 bases, and the junction held 6 bases outside the gene matches.

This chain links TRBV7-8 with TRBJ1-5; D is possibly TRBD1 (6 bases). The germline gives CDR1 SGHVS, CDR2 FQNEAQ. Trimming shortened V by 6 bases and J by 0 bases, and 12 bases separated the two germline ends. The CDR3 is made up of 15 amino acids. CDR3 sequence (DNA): TGTGCCAGCAGTCCTACAGGGATTAGCAATCAGCCCCAGCATTTT. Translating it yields CASSPTGISNQPQHF.

The CDR3 DNA is TGTGCCAGCAGACCTAATTATGGCTCCTACGAGCAGTACTTC. Its protein product is CASRPNYGSYEQYF. This chain joins TRBV14 and TRBJ2-7; D is undetermined. The length of the CDR3 is 14 residues. V lost 6 bases and J lost 0, with 12 bases in between. The germline V gene encodes CDR1 SGHDN and CDR2 FVKESK.

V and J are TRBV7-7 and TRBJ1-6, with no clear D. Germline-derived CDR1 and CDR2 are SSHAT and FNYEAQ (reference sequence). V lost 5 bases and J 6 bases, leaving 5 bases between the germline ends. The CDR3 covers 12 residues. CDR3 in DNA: TGTGCCAGCAGCGCGATTAATTCACCCCTCCACTTT. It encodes CASSAINSPLHF.

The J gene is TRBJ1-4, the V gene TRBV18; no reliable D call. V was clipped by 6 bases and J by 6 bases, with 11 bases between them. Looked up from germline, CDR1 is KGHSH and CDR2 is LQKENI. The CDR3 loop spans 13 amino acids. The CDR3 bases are TGTGCCAGCTCGTCAAGTCGATATGAAAAACTGTTTTTT. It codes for CASSSSRYEKLFF.

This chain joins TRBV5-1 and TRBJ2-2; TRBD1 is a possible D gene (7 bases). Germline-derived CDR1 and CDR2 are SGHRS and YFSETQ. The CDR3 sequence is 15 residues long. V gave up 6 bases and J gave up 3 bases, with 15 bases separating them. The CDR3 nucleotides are TGCGCCAGCACCCGAGGAGGGGGCGACACCGGGGAGCTGTTTTTT. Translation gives CASTRGGGDTGELFF.

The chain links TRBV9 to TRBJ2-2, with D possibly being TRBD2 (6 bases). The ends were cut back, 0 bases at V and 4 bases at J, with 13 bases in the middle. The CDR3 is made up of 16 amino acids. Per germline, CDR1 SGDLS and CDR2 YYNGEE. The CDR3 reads CASSVGASDSTGELFF. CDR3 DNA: TGTGCCAGCAGCGTAGGGGCTAGCGATAGCACCGGGGAGCTGTTTTTT.

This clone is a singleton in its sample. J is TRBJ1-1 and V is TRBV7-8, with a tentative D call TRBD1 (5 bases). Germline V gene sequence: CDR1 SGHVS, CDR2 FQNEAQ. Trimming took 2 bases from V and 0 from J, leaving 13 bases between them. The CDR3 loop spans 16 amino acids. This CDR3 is CASSLLTGRVNTEAFF. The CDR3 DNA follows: TGTGCCAGCAGCTTACTAACGGGACGGGTGAACACTGAAGCTTTCTTT.

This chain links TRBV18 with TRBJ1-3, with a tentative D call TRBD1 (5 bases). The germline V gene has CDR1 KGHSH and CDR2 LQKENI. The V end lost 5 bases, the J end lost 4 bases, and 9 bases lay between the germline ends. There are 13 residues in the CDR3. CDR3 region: CASSGGSGNTIYF. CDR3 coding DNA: TGTGCCAGCTCAGGGGGTTCCGGAAACACCATATATTTT.

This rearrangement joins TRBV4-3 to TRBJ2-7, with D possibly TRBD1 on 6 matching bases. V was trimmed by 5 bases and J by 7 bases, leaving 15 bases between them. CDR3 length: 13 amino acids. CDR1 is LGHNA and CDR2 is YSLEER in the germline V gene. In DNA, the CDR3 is TGCGCCAGCAGCAGTAGTCAGGGGCAGGAGCAGTACTTC. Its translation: CASSSSQGQEQYF.

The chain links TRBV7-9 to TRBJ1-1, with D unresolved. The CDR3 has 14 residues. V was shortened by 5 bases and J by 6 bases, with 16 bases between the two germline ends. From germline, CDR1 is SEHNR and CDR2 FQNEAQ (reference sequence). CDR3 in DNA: TGTGCCAGCAGCATCCAACCAGCGGGCGCTGAAGCTTTCTTT. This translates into CASSIQPAGAEAFF.

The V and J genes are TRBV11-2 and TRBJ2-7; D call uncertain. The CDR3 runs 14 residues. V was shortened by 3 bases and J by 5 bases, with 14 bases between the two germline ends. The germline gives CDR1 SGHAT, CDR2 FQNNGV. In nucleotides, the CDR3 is TGTGCCAGCAGCTTTGGAATAGATAGGCACGAGCAGTACTTC. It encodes CASSFGIDRHEQYF.

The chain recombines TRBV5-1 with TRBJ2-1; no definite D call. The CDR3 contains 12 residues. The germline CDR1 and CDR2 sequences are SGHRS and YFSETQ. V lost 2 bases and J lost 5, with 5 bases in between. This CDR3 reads CASSFLDNEQFF. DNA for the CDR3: TGCGCCAGCAGCTTTCTGGACAATGAGCAGTTCTTC.

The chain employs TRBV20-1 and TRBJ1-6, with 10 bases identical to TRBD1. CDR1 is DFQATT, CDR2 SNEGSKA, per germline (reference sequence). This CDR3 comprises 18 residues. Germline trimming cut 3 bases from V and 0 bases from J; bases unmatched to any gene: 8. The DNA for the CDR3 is TGCAGTGCTAGTCCATTCGGACAGGGGGTCTCCTATAATTCACCCCTCCACTTT. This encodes CSASPFGQGVSYNSPLHF.

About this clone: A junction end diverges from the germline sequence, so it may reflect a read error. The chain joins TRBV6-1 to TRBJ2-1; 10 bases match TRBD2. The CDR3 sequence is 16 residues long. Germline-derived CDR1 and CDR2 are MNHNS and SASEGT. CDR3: CASSESSGGSYSEQFF. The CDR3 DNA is TGTGCCAGCAGTGAATCTAGCGGGGGCTCCTACAGTGAGCAGTTCTTC.

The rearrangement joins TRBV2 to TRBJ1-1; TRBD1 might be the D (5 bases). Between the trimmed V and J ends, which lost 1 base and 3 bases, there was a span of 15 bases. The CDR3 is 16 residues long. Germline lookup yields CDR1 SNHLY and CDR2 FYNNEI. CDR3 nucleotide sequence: TGTGCCAGCAGTGAAGGGGGCGGATTAAGGGACACTGAAGCTTTCTTT. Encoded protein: CASSEGGGLRDTEAFF.

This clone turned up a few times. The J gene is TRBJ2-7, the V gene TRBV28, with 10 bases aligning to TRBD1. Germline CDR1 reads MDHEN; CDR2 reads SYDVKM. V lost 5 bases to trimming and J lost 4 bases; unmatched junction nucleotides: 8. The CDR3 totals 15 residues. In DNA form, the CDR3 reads TGTGCCAGCAGTGCCGACAGGGGGCGCGGATACGAGCAGTACTTC. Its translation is CASSADRGRGYEQYF.

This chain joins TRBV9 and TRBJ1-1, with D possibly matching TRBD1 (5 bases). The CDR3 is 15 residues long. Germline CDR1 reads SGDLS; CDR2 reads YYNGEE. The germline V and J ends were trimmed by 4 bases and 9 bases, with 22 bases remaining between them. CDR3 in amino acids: CASSPPGVSGRQAFF. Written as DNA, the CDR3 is TGTGCCAGCAGCCCCCCCGGCGTGTCAGGGCGGCAAGCTTTCTTT.

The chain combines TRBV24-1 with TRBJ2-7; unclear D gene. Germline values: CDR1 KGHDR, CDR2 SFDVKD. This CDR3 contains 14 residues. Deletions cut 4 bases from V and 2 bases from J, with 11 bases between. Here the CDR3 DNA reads TGTGCCACCAGTGAAGGTCCACCTACCTACGAGCAGTACTTC. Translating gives CATSEGPPTYEQYF.

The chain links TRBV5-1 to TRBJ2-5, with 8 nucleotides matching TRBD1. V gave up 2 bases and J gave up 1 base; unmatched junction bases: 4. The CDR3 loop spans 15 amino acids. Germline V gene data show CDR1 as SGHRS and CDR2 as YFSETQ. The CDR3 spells CASSLRTGTQETQYF. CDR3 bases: TGCGCCAGCAGCTTACGGACAGGGACCCAAGAGACCCAGTACTTC.

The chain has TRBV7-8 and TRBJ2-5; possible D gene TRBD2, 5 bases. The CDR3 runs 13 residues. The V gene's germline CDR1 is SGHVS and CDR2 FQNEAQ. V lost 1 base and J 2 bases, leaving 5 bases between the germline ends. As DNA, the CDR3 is TGTGCCAGCAGCTTAGGACTACAAGAGACCCAGTACTTC. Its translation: CASSLGLQETQYF.